This T cell receptor beta chain was recorded in a study of T cell repertoires in cytomegalovirus infection. About the study: It was the public TCR beta signatures that indicated both CMV infection and matching HLA type.

MiXCR, run by TCRdb on the reads, gives a single entry per CDR3 protein. The sample yields roughly 570,000 distinct CDR3 sequences, just under 40% seen once. About this clonotype itself: Its antigen is unidentified.

V shed 2 bases, J shed 7 bases, and the junction held 11 bases outside the gene matches. Germline lookup yields CDR1 SGHVS and CDR2 FQNEAQ. The CDR3 length is 17 residues. General observations from the study: HLA-C-restricted CMV-specific TCR beta clonotypes prevailed in the ex vivo response.

V gene TRBV7-8 combines with J gene TRBJ1-5; 10 bases match TRBD1. Sample: cultured PBMCs, taken from culture after CMV antigen stimulation. The sequence was collected from a human donor in good health (CMV status not recorded). Some clones in this sample may be carry-over from other donors' samples. CDR3 nucleotide sequence: TGTGCCAGCAGCTTAAGGGACAGGGGCATCGCGGGACAGCCCCAGCATTTT. Translation gives CASSLRDRGIAGQPQHF.